This TCR beta chain was captured in a study of T-cell reconstitution after alpha-beta-depleted transplantation in children. This clonotype was seen a handful of times. Unique molecular identifiers featured in how the TCRbeta library was prepared. TCRdb fed the PCR reads into MiXCR, producing one record per CDR3 protein. Of some 200,000 distinct CDR3 sequences listed, roughly 11% are singletons. This specimen consisted of PBMCs, obtained before TCRalphabeta/CD19-depleted stem cell transplant. This clonotype was sampled from a child less than two years old with acute myeloid leukemia, due to receive a stem cell transplant.

The CDR3 sequence: CASSIRRKSTSSYNEQFF. CDR3 DNA sequence: TGTGCCAGCAGCATTAGGAGGAAGTCGACAAGCTCCTACAATGAGCAGTTCTTC. The chain employs TRBV7-6 and TRBJ2-1; D possibly corresponds to TRBD2 (5 bases). CDR3 length equals 18 residues. Germline lookup yields CDR1 SGHVS and CDR2 FNYEAQ. V gave up 5 bases and J gave up 0 bases, with 20 bases separating them.